This T cell receptor beta chain comes out of a study of CD8+CD57+ T cells in acquired aplastic anemia. Study details: Across the sorted CD4+ and CD8+ cells, DNA amounts averaged approximately 3.1 ug. General study results and limits: Researchers report that around 29 CD8+ CDR3 sequences appeared in both patients and controls.

As regards this clonotype: Its antigen remains unidentified.

The use of genomic DNA as template underpinned the TCR beta VDJ and CDR3 profiling. TCRdb analysed the reads with MiXCR anew, one entry per CDR3 protein. Among around 180,000 distinct CDR3 sequences listed, around three fifths were seen once. CDR3 size: 13 residues. With 3 bases removed from V and 3 bases from J, the gap between germline ends came to 10 bases. Germline values: CDR1 SGHDT, CDR2 YYEEEE. This rearrangement joins TRBV5-6 to TRBJ2-7; D possibly corresponds to TRBD1 (6 bases). The sample was sorted CD4+, CD8+, or CD8+CD57+ T cells (not recorded which) from PBMCs. The source of this sequence is a human donor with severe aplastic anemia or a healthy control (not recorded which). Written as DNA, the CDR3 is TGTGCCAGCAGCTCAAAACAGGGCTACGAGCAGTACTTC. Translating it yields CASSSKQGYEQYF.